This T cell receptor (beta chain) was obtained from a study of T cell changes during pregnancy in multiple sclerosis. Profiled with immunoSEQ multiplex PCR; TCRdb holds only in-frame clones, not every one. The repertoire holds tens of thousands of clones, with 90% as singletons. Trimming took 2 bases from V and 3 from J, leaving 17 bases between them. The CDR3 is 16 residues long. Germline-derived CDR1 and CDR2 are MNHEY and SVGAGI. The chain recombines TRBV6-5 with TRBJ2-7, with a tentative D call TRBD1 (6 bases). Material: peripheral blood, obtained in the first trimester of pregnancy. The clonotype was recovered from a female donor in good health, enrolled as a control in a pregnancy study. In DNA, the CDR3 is TGTGCCAGCAGTTACGACGAAAGGACAGTCGACTACGAGCAGTACTTC. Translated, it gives CASSYDERTVDYEQYF.